Below are 27 T cell receptor beta chains sequenced from a single sample in a study of T cells after yellow fever vaccination (dated by TCRdb to between 2017 and 2020). To prepare the library, 5' RACE was applied. The instrument given in TCRdb is Illumina HiSeq 2500. TCRdb reprocessing: public reads trimmed at Q25 with fastp, clones called with MiXCR, in-frame beta chains kept. Each entry merges the rows of one CDR3 protein and shows their most common DNA and genes. For this sample the table gives some 23,000 distinct CDR3 sequences, of which less than 3.5% were detected only once. Approximately 0.89% of the sample is in the top ten clones. In light of the paper, this sample's treatment or condition label describes: live attenuated yellow fever vaccine strain. Sequences were derived from PBMCs, either bulk or a sorted T-cell subset (CD4+, CD8+, memory, or dextramer-sorted; not recorded which), sampled around 45 days after the first yellow fever vaccination. Every receptor here comes from a man younger than 35 who received the YFV17D yellow fever vaccine.

The chain employs TRBV7-9 and TRBJ2-7; perhaps TRBD1 as D (5 bases). Germline CDR1 SEHNR, CDR2 FQNEAQ (reference sequence). The CDR3 length is 14 residues. Trimming cost V 6 bases and J 3 bases, with 15 bases left between them. CDR3 bases: TGTGCCAGCAGGTTTCGGACATCTAGCTACGAGCAGTACTTC. It encodes CASRFRTSSYEQYF.

This clonotype was counted at least ten times. The rearrangement joins TRBV12-3 or TRBV12-4 to TRBJ2-5; unclear D gene. The CDR3 extends over 15 amino acids. V was shortened by 4 bases and J by 1 base, with 13 bases between the two germline ends. This CDR3 is CASSSAAESQETQYF. The CDR3 bases are TGTGCCAGCAGTTCGGCGGCGGAAAGCCAAGAGACCCAGTACTTC.

This clonotype was seen repeatedly, ten times or more. The gene calls are TRBV7-9 and TRBJ2-2, with D hard to call. The CDR3 is 16 residues long. The V gene lost 1 base and the J gene lost 0 bases, with 9 bases spanning the gap. Germline CDR1 reads SEHNR; CDR2 reads FQNEAQ (reference sequence). The CDR3 nucleotides read TGTGCCAGCAGCTTAGGAGGAATCGCGAACACCGGGGAGCTGTTTTTT. Encoded protein: CASSLGGIANTGELFF.

This clonotype was counted many times. The CDR3 loop is CASQQGAGSNQPQHF. The CDR3 DNA reads as TGTGCCTCGCAACAGGGGGCTGGAAGCAATCAGCCCCAGCATTTT. V usage is TRBV30 and J usage is TRBJ1-5; 9 bases are shared with TRBD1. V was pared by 7 bases and J by 1 base, with 8 bases of the junction left unmatched. The CDR3 is 15 residues long. The germline V gene encodes CDR1 GTSNPN and CDR2 SVGIG (reference sequence).

This clonotype was detected many times. The chain has TRBV12-5 and TRBJ2-7; a weak D match, TRBD2 (7 bases). CDR3 length equals 15 residues. Germline V gene sequence: CDR1 LGHNT, CDR2 FRNRAP. V gave up 7 bases and J gave up 1 base, with 17 bases separating them. The CDR3 DNA sequence: TGTGCTAGTGTTCGTGGGGGGGCCATATCCTACGAGCAGTACGTC. Its protein product is CASVRGGAISYEQYV.

This clonotype showed up many times. The V call is TRBV5-1, the J call TRBJ2-5; TRBD1 matches at 7 bases. Looked up from germline, CDR1 is SGHRS and CDR2 is YFSETQ. V was clipped by 5 bases and J by 7 bases; unmatched bases: 11. The CDR3 loop spans 14 amino acids. The CDR3 loop reads CASSSSRQGGTQYF. CDR3 DNA sequence: TGCGCCAGCAGTTCCTCCCGACAGGGCGGGACCCAGTACTTC.

This clonotype appeared many times. The chain joins TRBV11-2 to TRBJ1-2; a weak D match, TRBD1 (5 bases). Trimming removed 1 base from V and 12 bases from J, with 12 bases in between. The germline CDR1 and CDR2 sequences are SGHAT and FQNNGV. The CDR3 is 12 residues long. The CDR3 DNA reads TGTGCCAGCAGCTTAGGTGACAGCCAAAACACCTTC. Amino acids: CASSLGDSQNTF.

This clonotype showed up many times. The chain combines TRBV21-1 with TRBJ2-2; TRBD1 is the table's D call, not checked against the DNA. TRBV21-1 corresponds to a pseudogene. The CDR3 sequence is 16 residues long. CDR3 sequence: CASSKLPWGGAGELFF. The CDR3 DNA reads TGTGCCAGCAGCAAACTCCCATGGGGGGGGGCCGGGGAGCTGTTTTTT.

This clonotype was recorded at least ten times. This chain connects TRBV7-2 to TRBJ1-1; D not certain. The CDR3 sequence is 14 residues long. Germline V gene data show CDR1 as SGHTA and CDR2 as FQGNSA. V was trimmed by 0 bases and J by 4 bases, leaving 9 bases between them. CDR3 sequence reads: CASSLALRRTEAFF. The DNA for the CDR3 is TGTGCCAGCAGCTTAGCCCTTAGACGCACTGAAGCTTTCTTT.

The chain employs TRBV3-1 and TRBJ2-1; tentatively, D is TRBD1 or TRBD2 (5 bases each). V lost 2 bases and J lost 8, with 16 bases in between. Per the germline V gene, CDR1 is LGHDT and CDR2 is YNNKEL (reference sequence). This CDR3 comprises 15 residues. CDR3 amino acids: CASSQLTGGLDEQFF. DNA for the CDR3: TGTGCCAGCAGCCAATTAACAGGTGGACTCGATGAGCAGTTCTTC.

Many counts were recorded for this clonotype. The chain combines TRBV19 with TRBJ1-5, with D possibly TRBD1 on 5 matching bases. V was shortened by 7 bases and J by 7 bases, with 11 bases between the two germline ends. CDR1 is LNHDA, CDR2 SQIVND, per germline (reference sequence). This CDR3 has 12 residues. The CDR3 reads CASNRWRQPQHF. CDR3 DNA: TGTGCCAGTAACAGGTGGAGGCAGCCCCAGCATTTT. Variable domain in full (rest from reference TRBV19 and TRBJ1-5): DGGITQSPKYLFRKEGQNVTLSCEQNLNHDAMYWYRQDPGQGLRLIYYSQIVNDFQKGDIAEGYSVSREKKESFPLTVTSAQKNPTAFYLCASNRWRQPQHFGDGTRLSIL.

There are many counts of this clonotype. The chain uses TRBV19 and TRBJ2-3; D not resolved. The CDR3 is 14 amino acids. Germline loops: CDR1 LNHDA, CDR2 SQIVND (reference sequence). V was trimmed by 3 bases and J by 2 bases, leaving 9 bases between them. This CDR3 reads CASSIPGLTDTQYF. The CDR3 bases are TGTGCCAGTAGTATTCCCGGTCTCACAGATACGCAGTATTTT.

This clonotype was detected many times. The CDR3 coding sequence is TGTGCCAGCAGTTTTCTAGGTGAGGCCTATGGCTACACCTTC. It yields the protein CASSFLGEAYGYTF. V is TRBV12-3 or TRBV12-4 and J is TRBJ1-2; D gene uncertain. With 3 bases removed from V and 4 bases from J, the gap between germline ends came to 12 bases. The CDR3 contains 14 residues.

This clonotype was observed many times. The chain uses TRBV3-1 and TRBJ2-3; unclear D gene. The germline V gene has CDR1 LGHDT and CDR2 YNNKEL (reference sequence). CDR3 size: 13 residues. The V end lost 4 bases, the J end lost 3 bases, and 8 bases lay between the germline ends. CDR3: CASSRSRTDTQYF. CDR3 nucleotide sequence: TGTGCCAGCAGCCGGTCCAGAACAGATACGCAGTATTTT.

This clonotype was picked up many times. The V and J genes are TRBV12-3 or TRBV12-4 and TRBJ1-1; D is uncertain. The CDR3 covers 13 residues. The V end was cut by 5 bases, the J end by 1 base, with 8 bases between. CDR3 protein: CASSVAENTEAFF. CDR3 in DNA: TGTGCCAGCAGTGTCGCAGAGAACACTGAAGCTTTCTTT.

The sample holds many counts of this clonotype. The CDR3 DNA is TGTGCCAGCAGGGCCGGGACGGCTTACAATCAGCCCCAGCATTTT. Protein product: CASRAGTAYNQPQHF. The V and J genes are TRBV12-3 or TRBV12-4 and TRBJ1-5; D is perhaps TRBD1 (5 bases). The CDR3 runs to 15 residues. The germline V and J ends were trimmed by 6 bases and 3 bases, with 15 bases remaining between them.

This clonotype was observed at least ten times. The V call is TRBV3-1, the J call TRBJ2-3; TRBD2 matches at 10 bases. Germline-derived CDR1 and CDR2 are LGHDT and YNNKEL (reference sequence). This CDR3 has 17 amino acids. V was clipped by 1 base and J by 6 bases; unmatched bases: 10. The CDR3 DNA sequence: TGTGCCAGCAGCCAAGTGCTTGAACTAGCGGGGCTCGATACGCAGTATTTT. It yields the protein CASSQVLELAGLDTQYF.

This clonotype was observed many times. The genes are TRBV7-8 and TRBJ2-5, with a weak D call TRBD2 (6 bases). Germline V CDR1 and CDR2: SGHVS, FQNEAQ. This CDR3 region has 12 residues. The CDR3 reads CSGGAGIETQYF. The DNA for the CDR3 is TGTTCCGGTGGGGCGGGGATAGAGACCCAGTACTTC. Together with reference TRBV7-8 and TRBJ2-5, the CDR3 gives the full variable domain: GAGVSQSPRYKVAKRGQDVALRCDPISGHVSLFWYQQALGQGPEFLTYFQNEAQLDKSGLPSDRFFAERPEGSVSTLKIQRTQQEDSAVYLCSGGAGIETQYFGPGTRLLVL.

This clonotype was counted at least ten times. The DNA of the CDR3 is TGCAGCGTGGGGGGAGCAGGTAGCTATGGCTACACCTTC. This sequence encodes CSVGGAGSYGYTF. The chain recombines TRBV29-1 with TRBJ1-2; the D gene is possibly TRBD1 (5 bases). The CDR3 is made up of 13 amino acids. V shed 6 bases and J shed 4 bases, with 15 bases lying between them. Germline values: CDR1 SQVTM, CDR2 ANQGSEA.

This clonotype was picked up many times. V is TRBV6-2 or TRBV6-3 and J is TRBJ2-5; 7 bases agree with TRBD2. The ends lost 2 bases at V and 4 bases at J; junction bases unmatched: 4. Germline CDR1 and CDR2: MNHEY and SVGEGT. This CDR3 has 14 amino acids. CDR3 bases: TGTGCCAGCAGTTACGAGGGAGGGGTAGAGACCCAGTACTTC. Protein: CASSYEGGVETQYF.

This clonotype came up many times. The DNA for the CDR3 is TGTGCCAACGGGGGGGGCCATAATTCACCCCTCCACTTT. It specifies CANGGGHNSPLHF. The genes are TRBV10-3 and TRBJ1-6; perhaps TRBD1 as D (6 bases). CDR1 ENHRY and CDR2 SYGVKD come from the germline V gene. There are 13 residues in the CDR3. Deletions cut 10 bases from V and 5 bases from J, with 12 bases between.

This clonotype was counted ten times or more. The chain has TRBV7-2 and TRBJ2-7; D may be TRBD1 (6 bases). Germline CDR1 and CDR2: SGHTA and FQGNSA. The V and J ends lost 5 bases and 9 bases respectively, with 17 bases between them. The CDR3 contains 13 residues. CDR3 region: CASSGDRSTGQYF. The CDR3 DNA follows: TGTGCCAGCAGCGGTGACAGGTCTACAGGGCAGTACTTC.

This clonotype was detected many times. J is TRBJ1-5 and V is TRBV7-2, with D uncertain. The germline gives CDR1 SGHTA, CDR2 FQGNSA. The V gene lost 5 bases and the J gene lost 7 bases, with 9 bases spanning the gap. CDR3 length: 12 residues. The CDR3 region is CASSPPSQPQHF. The CDR3 bases are TGTGCCAGCAGCCCACCTTCACAGCCCCAGCATTTT.

The table lists this clonotype with a count of one. One end of the junction is discordant with germline, which a read error may explain. This rearrangement joins TRBV7-6 to TRBJ1-5; 7 bases map to TRBD1. CDR1 and CDR2 (germline): SGHVS, FNYEAQ. The CDR3 totals 15 residues. The CDR3, as DNA: TGTGCCAGCAGCTCCCGTACAGGGGAGGTTCAGCCCCAGCAATTT. It translates to CASSSRTGEVQPQQF.

This clonotype was observed many times. As DNA, the CDR3 is TGTGCCAGACAGGACCGAAACACCGGGGAGCTGTTTTTT. It specifies CARQDRNTGELFF. The rearrangement links TRBV5-4 to TRBJ2-2, with D possibly TRBD1 on 5 matching bases. Germline values: CDR1 SGHNT, CDR2 YYREEE (reference sequence). This CDR3 is 13 amino acids long. V dropped 8 bases and J dropped 2 bases, with 10 bases sitting between them.

A word on this clonotype: Its ends do not fully match the called genes, so a read error is possible. The V call is TRBV12-3 or TRBV12-4, the J call TRBJ1-2, with D tentatively TRBD1 (5 bases). The CDR3 has 19 amino acids. In nucleotides, the CDR3 is TGTACCAGCAGTTTAGGACGCCAGGGTCTCCTATACCCTAACTATGGCTACACCTTC. This sequence encodes CTSSLGRQGLLYPNYGYTF.

This clonotype has a count of ten or more. The rearrangement joins TRBV19 to TRBJ1-1; a weak D match, TRBD1 (5 bases). Germline V gene data show CDR1 as LNHDA and CDR2 as SQIVND (reference sequence). The CDR3 loop spans 16 amino acids. V shed 7 bases and J shed 5 bases, with 23 bases lying between them. This CDR3 is CASTPLDSSRGTEAFF. The CDR3 coding sequence is TGTGCCAGTACCCCATTAGACAGCAGCAGAGGGACTGAAGCTTTCTTT.